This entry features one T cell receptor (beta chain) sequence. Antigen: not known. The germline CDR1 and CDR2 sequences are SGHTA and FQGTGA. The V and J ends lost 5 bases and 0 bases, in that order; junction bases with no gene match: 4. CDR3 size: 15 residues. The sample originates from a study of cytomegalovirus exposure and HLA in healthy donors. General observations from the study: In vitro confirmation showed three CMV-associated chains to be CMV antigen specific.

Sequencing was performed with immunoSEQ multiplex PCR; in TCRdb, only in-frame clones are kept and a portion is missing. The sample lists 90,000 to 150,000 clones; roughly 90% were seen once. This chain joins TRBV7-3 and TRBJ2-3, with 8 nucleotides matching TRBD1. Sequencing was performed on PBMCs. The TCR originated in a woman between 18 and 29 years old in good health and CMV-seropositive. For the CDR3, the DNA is TGTGCCAGCAGCCCGCAGGGGGCTAGCACAGATACGCAGTATTTT. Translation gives CASSPQGASTDTQYF.